The 32 T cell receptor beta chains listed next were all sequenced from one sample in a study of blood T cells in healthy people across ages. Next came a second PCR, run for 7 to 11 cycles, which used a sample-barcoded 5' primer along with a J-beta primer mix. MiXCR, applied by TCRdb to the 5' RACE reads, yields one record per CDR3 protein. The sample has fewer than 600,000 distinct CDR3 sequences; 27% are singletons. The same specimen was also included in a second study, on T cells of mothers and their children.

Sequenced: blood. The receptors were sampled from a boy between 2 and 10 years old in good health.

CDR3 in amino acids: CASSGPESKREWVYEQYF. In DNA, the CDR3 is TGTGCCAGCAGCGGACCGGAGAGTAAGCGGGAGTGGGTCTACGAGCAGTACTTC. J is TRBJ2-7 and V is TRBV6-2 or TRBV6-3, with 8 bases matching TRBD2. This CDR3 comprises 18 residues. CDR1 is MNHEY and CDR2 is SVGEGT in the germline V gene. After removal of 6 bases from V and 3 bases from J, the junction contained 19 bases not matched to a gene.

CDR3 residues: CASKLAGDEAHTQYF. The CDR3 DNA follows: TGCGCCAGCAAATTAGCGGGGGATGAGGCACATACGCAGTATTTT. The rearrangement uses TRBV10-2 and TRBJ2-3; 9 positions match TRBD2. This CDR3 has 15 residues. Germline values: CDR1 WSHSY, CDR2 SAAADI. Trimming removed 7 bases from V and 7 bases from J; junction bases left unmatched: 12.

This clonotype has a count of ten or more. The gene calls are TRBV7-8 and TRBJ2-3; TRBD1 agrees at 8 bases. Per the germline V gene, CDR1 is SGHVS and CDR2 is FQNEAQ. CDR3 length: 16 residues. Losses at the gene ends were 1 base for V and 2 bases for J; bases not matched to a gene: 5. The CDR3 is CASSLDETGVTDTQYF. Here the CDR3 DNA reads TGTGCCAGCAGCTTAGACGAGACAGGGGTCACAGATACGCAGTATTTT.

This chain connects TRBV5-6 to TRBJ1-2; no reliable D call. V was clipped by 4 bases and J by 8 bases, with 9 bases between them. This CDR3 has 11 residues. Germline CDR1 and CDR2: SGHDT and YYEEEE. The CDR3 sequence: CASSLTRGYTF. Here the CDR3 DNA reads TGTGCCAGCAGCCTAACGCGGGGCTACACCTTC. The whole variable domain, filled in from reference TRBV5-6 and TRBJ1-2, reads DAGVTQSPTHLIKTRGQQVTLRCSPKSGHDTVSWYQQALGQGPQFIFQYYEEEERQRGNFPDRFSGHQFPNYSSELNVNALLLGDSALYLCASSLTRGYTFGSGTRLTVV.

This clonotype was observed a handful of times. The junction does not match germline at one end; this may be a read error. The rearrangement joins TRBV20-1 to TRBJ2-5; D is possibly TRBD2 (6 bases). This CDR3 region has 13 residues. The germline CDR1 and CDR2 sequences are DFQATT and SNEGSKA (reference sequence). Here the CDR3 reads CSGQGTPQETRYF. DNA for the CDR3: TGCAGTGGCCAAGGGACTCCTCAAGAGACCCGGTACTTC.

The J gene is TRBJ2-7, the V gene TRBV12-3 or TRBV12-4; tentative D call: TRBD2 (5 bases). V was pared by 6 bases and J by 0 bases, with 12 bases between. This CDR3 has 14 amino acids. The CDR3 reads CASSQRADSYEQYF. CDR3 in DNA: TGTGCCAGCAGCCAGAGGGCAGACTCCTACGAGCAGTACTTC.

The J gene is TRBJ1-2, the V gene TRBV27; D is unresolved. The CDR3 covers 13 residues. V lost 2 bases to trimming and J lost 6 bases, with 10 bases between them. CDR1 is MNHEY and CDR2 is SMNVEV in the germline V gene (reference sequence). The CDR3 region is CASSLREQDGYTF. In nucleotides, the CDR3 is TGTGCCAGCAGTTTACGGGAACAAGATGGCTACACCTTC.

In the case of this clonotype: The junction and the germline gene differ at one end; a read error may be behind it. The gene calls are TRBV7-2 and TRBJ2-1; 10 bases match TRBD2. The CDR3 consists of 14 residues. Germline CDR1 and CDR2: SGHTA and FQGNSA. The DNA of the CDR3 is TGTGCCAGCACCCTTAGCGGGAGGTCCAATGGGCAGTTCTTC. Protein sequence: CASTLSGRSNGQFF.

The chain is built from TRBV9 and TRBJ2-1, with 7 positions matching TRBD2. CDR1 and CDR2 (germline): SGDLS, YYNGEE. CDR3 length equals 15 residues. Trimming cost V 7 bases and J 0 bases; bases outside gene matches: 7. The CDR3 protein is CASAAGVRSYNEQFF. CDR3 coding DNA: TGTGCCAGCGCGGCGGGAGTCCGCTCCTACAATGAGCAGTTCTTC.

This clonotype occurred a few times. CDR3 in amino acids: CASSLRLTDTQYF. The CDR3 DNA sequence: TGTGCCAGCTCACTAAGACTAACCGATACGCAGTATTTT. This chain uses TRBV7-9 with TRBJ2-3; D is possibly TRBD2 (5 bases). Germline CDR1 reads SEHNR; CDR2 reads FQNEAQ (reference sequence). Trimming took off 8 bases at V and 6 bases at J, with 15 bases between the two ends. The CDR3 is made up of 13 amino acids.

This clonotype was counted between two and nine times. CDR3 sequence (DNA): TGTGCCAGCAGTCCCTCCAGCGCTGACAATGAGCAGTTCTTC. Translation gives CASSPSSADNEQFF. This sequence joins TRBV12-3 or TRBV12-4 and TRBJ2-5; D gene unclear. The DNA end is a closer match to TRBJ2-1, so the J assignment may be wrong. This CDR3 is 14 amino acids long.

V and J are TRBV7-8 and TRBJ2-5; TRBD1 matches at 8 bases. The end of the DNA fits TRBJ2-1 better, so the J call may be wrong. CDR1 is SGHVS and CDR2 is FQNEAQ in the germline V gene. The CDR3 sequence is 14 residues long. The CDR3 DNA reads TGTGCCAGCAGCCCGAGACAGGGGAACAATGAGCAGTTCTTC. The encoded protein is CASSPRQGNNEQFF.

Only a few counts were recorded for this clonotype. The chain recombines TRBV29-1 with TRBJ1-2; no clear D. Germline V CDR1 and CDR2: SQVTM, ANQGSEA. The V end lost 2 bases, the J end lost 3 bases, and 7 bases lay between the germline ends. This CDR3 spans 12 amino acids. The CDR3 DNA reads as TGCAGCGTTGAACCGGAATACTATGGCTACACCTTC. As protein: CSVEPEYYGYTF.

V usage is TRBV7-6 and J usage is TRBJ2-7, with D possibly matching TRBD2 (6 bases). Trimming pared 5 bases from V and 4 bases from J, leaving 21 bases between. Germline V gene data show CDR1 as SGHVS and CDR2 as FNYEAQ. This CDR3 region has 16 residues. The CDR3 region is CASSPPGRDAGYEQYF. The CDR3 nucleotides read TGTGCCAGCAGCCCCCCCGGGCGGGACGCGGGTTACGAGCAGTACTTC.

V usage is TRBV7-9 and J usage is TRBJ2-2, with TRBD2 identical over 9 bases. CDR3 size: 15 residues. CDR1 and CDR2 (germline): SEHNR, FQNEAQ (reference sequence). The V segment lost 3 bases and the J segment 3 bases; nucleotides outside the gene matches: 2. The CDR3 region is CASSLTSGYTGELFF. The CDR3 DNA follows: TGTGCCAGCAGCTTGACTAGCGGCTACACCGGGGAGCTGTTTTTT.

This clonotype was found many times. The gene calls are TRBV6-1 and TRBJ2-5; a possible D gene is TRBD2 (6 bases). V shed 6 bases and J shed 8 bases, with 31 bases lying between them. Germline V gene data show CDR1 as MNHNS and CDR2 as SASEGT. CDR3 length: 18 residues. As DNA, the CDR3 is TGTGCCAGCAGAGTGCTTCGGGGGACGCGAGGAGCCCCAGACACCCAGTACTTC. It codes for CASRVLRGTRGAPDTQYF.

The CDR3 bases are TGTGCCAGCAGCCCCCGGACTAGCGTGGCGCAGTATTTT. It translates to CASSPRTSVAQYF. The chain has TRBV7-2 and TRBJ2-3, with 9 bases matching TRBD2. The CDR3 spans 13 residues. The trim removed 5 bases at V and 10 bases at J, leaving 7 bases unmatched. Per the germline V gene, CDR1 is SGHTA and CDR2 is FQGNSA.

The chain employs TRBV5-1 and TRBJ1-1; TRBD1 is a possible D gene (6 bases). In germline, CDR1 is SGHRS, CDR2 YFSETQ. Deletions cut 4 bases from V and 1 base from J, with 11 bases between. The length of the CDR3 is 14 residues. CDR3 amino acids: CASSQQGGNTEAFF. The CDR3 nucleotides are TGCGCCAGCAGCCAACAGGGAGGGAACACTGAAGCTTTCTTT.

This chain links TRBV6-1 with TRBJ2-6; tentative D call: TRBD2 (6 bases). Trimming stripped 1 base from V and 3 bases from J, with 10 bases between. Germline V gene sequence: CDR1 MNHNS, CDR2 SASEGT. The CDR3 covers 16 residues. CDR3 in DNA: TGTGCCAGCAGTGAAGGTTTGGAGGGTGGGGCCAACGTCCTGACTTTC. Translation: CASSEGLEGGANVLTF.

The V call is TRBV29-1, the J call TRBJ2-5; D is possibly TRBD1 (6 bases). Gene TRBJ2-7 matches the end of the DNA better, so the J call may be wrong. The CDR3 runs 14 residues. Germline V lookup: CDR1 SQVTM, CDR2 ANQGSEA. CDR3 sequence reads: CSVEDARDNYEQYF. DNA for the CDR3: TGCAGCGTTGAAGATGCCAGGGACAACTACGAGCAGTACTTC.

This clonotype has only a few counts. The gene calls are TRBV20-1 and TRBJ1-5; the match to TRBD1 covers 9 bases. CDR3 length: 13 residues. CDR1 is DFQATT, CDR2 SNEGSKA, per germline (reference sequence). V dropped 6 bases and J dropped 3; count of bases not matched to a gene: 3. The CDR3 protein is CSAGQGTNQPQHF. CDR3 nucleotide sequence: TGCAGTGCCGGACAGGGGACCAATCAGCCCCAGCATTTT.

The chain couples TRBV19 to TRBJ2-5; perhaps TRBD2 as D (7 bases). This CDR3 has 16 residues. Germline lookup yields CDR1 LNHDA and CDR2 SQIVND (reference sequence). Between the trimmed V and J ends, which lost 0 bases and 2 bases, there was a span of 13 bases. CDR3 sequence: CASSIDLSGTQETQYF. In DNA form, the CDR3 reads TGTGCCAGTAGTATAGATCTGAGCGGGACACAAGAGACCCAGTACTTC.

V gene TRBV7-6 combines with J gene TRBJ2-5; either TRBD1 or TRBD2 may fit D (5 bases each). Judging by the DNA end, TRBJ2-7 fits better; the J call may be wrong. Germline V gene data show CDR1 as SGHVS and CDR2 as FNYEAQ. The CDR3 totals 15 residues. This CDR3 is CASSPAGTVSYEQYF. CDR3 DNA sequence: TGTGCCAGCAGCCCTGCCGGGACGGTCTCCTACGAGCAGTACTTC.

The chain carries TRBV6-6 and TRBJ1-1; D not certain. The CDR3 is made up of 13 amino acids. Germline V CDR1 and CDR2: MNHNY, SVGAGI (reference sequence). V lost 2 bases to trimming and J lost 5 bases, with 9 bases between them. CDR3 DNA sequence: TGTGCCAGCAGTTACGTGGGCCCTACTGAAGCTTTCTTT. Protein product: CASSYVGPTEAFF.

The V gene is TRBV9, the J gene TRBJ2-5; 14 bases fit TRBD2. The CDR3 length is 16 residues. With V trimmed by 4 bases and J by 5 bases, 7 bases remained unmatched. Germline CDR1 reads SGDLS; CDR2 reads YYNGEE. The CDR3 region has the DNA TGTGCCAGCAGCACCCGACTAGCGGGAGGGGGGGAGACCCAGTACTTC. It specifies CASSTRLAGGGETQYF.

The J gene is TRBJ2-1, the V gene TRBV10-2; 11 positions match TRBD2. With V trimmed by 6 bases and J by 4 bases, 5 bases remained unmatched. The CDR3 has 15 residues. Germline assignment: CDR1 WSHSY and CDR2 SAAADI. In DNA form, the CDR3 reads TGCGCCAGCAGAGGTAGCGGGAGGGTGTACAATGAGCAGTTCTTC. Translated: CASRGSGRVYNEQFF.

This clonotype was counted a few times. The rearrangement uses TRBV10-3 and TRBJ1-2; tentative D call: TRBD1 (5 bases). Per the germline V gene, CDR1 is ENHRY and CDR2 is SYGVKD. The ends were cut back, 3 bases at V and 8 bases at J, with 16 bases in the middle. CDR3 length equals 14 residues. The CDR3 loop is CAISEGAREGGYTF. The DNA for the CDR3 is TGTGCCATCAGTGAAGGGGCCCGGGAGGGCGGCTACACCTTC.

Regarding this clonotype: A much larger clone is a single base away; this may be a read error. The genes are TRBV6-2 or TRBV6-3 and TRBJ1-4, with 7 positions matching TRBD1. The CDR3 contains 15 residues. Trimming cost V 8 bases and J 3 bases; bases outside gene matches: 9. Germline-derived CDR1 and CDR2 are MNHEY and SVGEGT. The CDR3 DNA is TGTGCCAGCTATTTCAGACAGGGACCTAATGAAAAACTGTTTTTT. As protein: CASYFRQGPNEKLFF.

J is TRBJ2-1 and V is TRBV20-1; perhaps TRBD2 as D (6 bases). The CDR3 sequence is 12 residues long. Trimming cost V 3 bases and J 9 bases, with 12 bases left between them. Germline V gives CDR1 DFQATT, CDR2 SNEGSKA (reference sequence). CDR3 in amino acids: CSARGLPPEQFF. In nucleotides, the CDR3 is TGCAGTGCTAGGGGACTCCCCCCTGAGCAGTTCTTC.

This clonotype was seen a few times. The chain joins TRBV21-1 to TRBJ2-7; the D call TRBD2 from the table was never checked on the DNA. TRBV21-1 corresponds to a pseudogene. This CDR3 region has 13 residues. CDR3 DNA: TGTGCCGGCAGCCGGACTAGCGGGAACGAGCAGTACTTC. It yields the protein CAGSRTSGNEQYF.

The genes are TRBV27 and TRBJ2-7; the D call may be TRBD1 or TRBD2 (5 bases each). CDR1 and CDR2 from the germline V gene are MNHEY and SMNVEV (reference sequence). V gave up 5 bases and J gave up 5 bases, with 16 bases separating them. The CDR3 totals 14 residues. The CDR3 sequence is CASSPGTRANEQYF. The CDR3 coding sequence is TGTGCCAGCAGTCCCGGGACCAGGGCCAACGAGCAGTACTTC.

The chain couples TRBV20-1 to TRBJ2-7; the match to TRBD1 covers 7 bases. V was clipped by 6 bases and J by 5 bases; unmatched bases: 7. Germline V CDR1 and CDR2: DFQATT, SNEGSKA (reference sequence). This CDR3 spans 12 amino acids. CDR3 sequence (DNA): TGCAGTGCGATCGGACAGGCCCACGAGCAGTACTTC. It yields the protein CSAIGQAHEQYF.